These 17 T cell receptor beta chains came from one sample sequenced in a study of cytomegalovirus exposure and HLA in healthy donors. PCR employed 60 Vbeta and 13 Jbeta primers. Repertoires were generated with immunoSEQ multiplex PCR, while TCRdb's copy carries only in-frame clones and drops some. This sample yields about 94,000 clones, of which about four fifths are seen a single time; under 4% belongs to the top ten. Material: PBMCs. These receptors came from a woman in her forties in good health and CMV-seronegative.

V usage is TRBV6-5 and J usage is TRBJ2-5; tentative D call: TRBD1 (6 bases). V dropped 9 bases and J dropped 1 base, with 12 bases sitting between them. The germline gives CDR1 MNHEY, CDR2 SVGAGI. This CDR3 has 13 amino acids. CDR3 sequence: CASKRTVQETQYF. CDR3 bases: TGTGCCAGTAAAAGGACAGTCCAAGAGACCCAGTACTTC.

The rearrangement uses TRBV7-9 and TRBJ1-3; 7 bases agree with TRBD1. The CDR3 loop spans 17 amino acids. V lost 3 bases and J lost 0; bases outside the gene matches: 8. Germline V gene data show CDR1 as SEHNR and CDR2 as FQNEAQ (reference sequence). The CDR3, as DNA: TGTGCCAGCAGCTTCCTTGGACAGGTTTACTCTGGAAACACCATATATTTT. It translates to CASSFLGQVYSGNTIYF. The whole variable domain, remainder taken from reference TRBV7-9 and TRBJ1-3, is DTGVSQNPRHKITKRGQNVTFRCDPISEHNRLYWYRQTLGQGPEFLTYFQNEAQLEKSRLLSDRFSAERPKGSFSTLEIQRTEQGDSAMYLCASSFLGQVYSGNTIYFGEGSWLTVV.

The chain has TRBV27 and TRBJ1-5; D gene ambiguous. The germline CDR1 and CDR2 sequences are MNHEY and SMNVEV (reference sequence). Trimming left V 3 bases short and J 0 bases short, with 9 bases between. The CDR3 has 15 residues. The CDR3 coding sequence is TGTGCCAGCAGTTTTGGGCTTAATAGCAATCAGCCCCAGCATTTT. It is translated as CASSFGLNSNQPQHF.

The CDR3 DNA is TGTGCCTGGAACGGAGGGGCAGTCAGTGGAAACTATGGCTACACCTTC. It encodes CAWNGGAVSGNYGYTF. The genes are TRBV30 and TRBJ1-2; D might be TRBD1 (5 bases). Trimming stripped 4 bases from V and 2 bases from J, with 20 bases between. This CDR3 region has 16 residues. CDR1 and CDR2 (germline): GTSNPN, SVGIG (reference sequence).

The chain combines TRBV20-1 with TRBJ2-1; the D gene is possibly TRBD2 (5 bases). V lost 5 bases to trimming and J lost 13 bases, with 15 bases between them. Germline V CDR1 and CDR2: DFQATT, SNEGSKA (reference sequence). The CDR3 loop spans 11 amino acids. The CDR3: CSAPTSGVQFF. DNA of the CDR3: TGCAGTGCTCCTACCAGCGGTGTTCAGTTCTTC.

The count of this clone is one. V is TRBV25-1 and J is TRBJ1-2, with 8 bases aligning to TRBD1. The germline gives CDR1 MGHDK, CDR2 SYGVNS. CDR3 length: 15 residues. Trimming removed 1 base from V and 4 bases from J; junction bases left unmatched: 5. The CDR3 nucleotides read TGTGCCAGCAGTGAATCTTGGACAGGGAGCTATGGCTACACCTTC. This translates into CASSESWTGSYGYTF.

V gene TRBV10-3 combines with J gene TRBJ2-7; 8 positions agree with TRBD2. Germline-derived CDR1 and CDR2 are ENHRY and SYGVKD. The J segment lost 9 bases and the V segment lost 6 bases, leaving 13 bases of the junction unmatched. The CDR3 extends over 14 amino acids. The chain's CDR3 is CAISGGGQPYGQYF. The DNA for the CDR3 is TGTGCCATCAGCGGGGGGGGACAACCGTATGGGCAGTACTTC.

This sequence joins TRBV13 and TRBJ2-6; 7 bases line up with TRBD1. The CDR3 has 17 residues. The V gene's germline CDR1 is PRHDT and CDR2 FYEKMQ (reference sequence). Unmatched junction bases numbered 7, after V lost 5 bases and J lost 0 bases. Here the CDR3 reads CASSPGGWSSGANVLTF. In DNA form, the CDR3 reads TGTGCCAGCAGCCCAGGGGGTTGGAGCTCTGGGGCCAACGTCCTGACTTTC.

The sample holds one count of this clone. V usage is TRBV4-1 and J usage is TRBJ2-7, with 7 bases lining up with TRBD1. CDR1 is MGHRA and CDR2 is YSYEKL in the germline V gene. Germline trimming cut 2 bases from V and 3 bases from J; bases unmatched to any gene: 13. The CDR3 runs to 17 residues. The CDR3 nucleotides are TGCGCCAGCAGCCAACCTGTTCCAGGGGGAAAGGTCTACGAGCAGTACTTC. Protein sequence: CASSQPVPGGKVYEQYF.

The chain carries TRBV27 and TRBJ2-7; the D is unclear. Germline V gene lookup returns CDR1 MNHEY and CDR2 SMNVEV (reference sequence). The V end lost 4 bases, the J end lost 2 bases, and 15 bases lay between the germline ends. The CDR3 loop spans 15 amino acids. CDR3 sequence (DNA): TGTGCCAGCAGTTCCCCTCTTAGAAGCCCCTACGAGCAGTACTTC. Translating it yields CASSSPLRSPYEQYF.

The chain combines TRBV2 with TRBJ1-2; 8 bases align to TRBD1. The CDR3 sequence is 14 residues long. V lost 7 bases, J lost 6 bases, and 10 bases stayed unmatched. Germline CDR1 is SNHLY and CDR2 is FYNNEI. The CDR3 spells CASIVVQGADGYTF. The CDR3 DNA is TGTGCCAGCATAGTCGTTCAGGGGGCTGATGGCTACACCTTC.

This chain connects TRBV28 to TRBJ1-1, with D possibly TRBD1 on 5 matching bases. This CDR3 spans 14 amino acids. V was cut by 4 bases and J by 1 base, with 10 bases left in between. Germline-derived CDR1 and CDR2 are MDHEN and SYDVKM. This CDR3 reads CASSSAGQNTEAFF. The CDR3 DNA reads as TGTGCCAGCAGTTCGGCGGGGCAGAACACTGAAGCTTTCTTT.

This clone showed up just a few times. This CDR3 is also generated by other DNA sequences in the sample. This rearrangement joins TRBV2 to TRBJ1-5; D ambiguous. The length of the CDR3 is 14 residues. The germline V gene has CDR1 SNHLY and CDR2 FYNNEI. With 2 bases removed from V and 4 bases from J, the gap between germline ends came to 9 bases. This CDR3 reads CASSERVSNQPQHF. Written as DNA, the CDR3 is TGTGCCAGCAGTGAACGGGTCAGTAATCAGCCCCAGCATTTT.

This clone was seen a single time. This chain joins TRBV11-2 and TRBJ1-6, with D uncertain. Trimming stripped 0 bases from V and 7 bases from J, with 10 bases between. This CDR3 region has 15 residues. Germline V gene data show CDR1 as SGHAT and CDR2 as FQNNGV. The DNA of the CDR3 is TGTGCCAGCAGCTTAGATCCGGGAGGGAATTCACCCCTCCACTTT. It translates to CASSLDPGGNSPLHF.

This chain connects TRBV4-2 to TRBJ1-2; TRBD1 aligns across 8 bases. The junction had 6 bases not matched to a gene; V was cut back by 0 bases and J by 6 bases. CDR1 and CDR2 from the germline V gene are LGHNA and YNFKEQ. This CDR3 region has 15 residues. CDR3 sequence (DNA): TGTGCCAGCAGCCAAGATTGGGACAGGCGCGATGGCTACACCTTC. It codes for CASSQDWDRRDGYTF.

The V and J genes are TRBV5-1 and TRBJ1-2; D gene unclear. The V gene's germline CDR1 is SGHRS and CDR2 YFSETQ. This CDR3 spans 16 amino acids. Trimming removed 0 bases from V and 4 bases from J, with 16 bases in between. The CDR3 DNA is TGCGCCAGCAGCTTGGACAGCTCATCTACCATCTATGGCTACACCTTC. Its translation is CASSLDSSSTIYGYTF. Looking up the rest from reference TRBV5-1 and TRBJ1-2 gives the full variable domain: KAGVTQTPRYLIKTRGQQVTLSCSPISGHRSVSWYQQTPGQGLQFLFEYFSETQRNKGNFPGRFSGRQFSNSRSEMNVSTLELGDSALYLCASSLDSSSTIYGYTFGSGTRLTVV.

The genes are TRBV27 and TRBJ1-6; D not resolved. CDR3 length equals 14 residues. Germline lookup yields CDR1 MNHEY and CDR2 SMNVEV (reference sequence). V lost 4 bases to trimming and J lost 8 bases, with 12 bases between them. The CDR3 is CASSSPVPHSPLHF. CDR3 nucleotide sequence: TGTGCCAGCAGTTCCCCAGTCCCCCATTCACCCCTCCACTTT.